The 31 T cell receptor beta chains below all came from one sample that was sequenced in a study of blood T cell repertoires in COVID-19. Only in-frame clones appear in the TCRdb table, and some are missing; sequencing was by immunoSEQ multiplex PCR. The sample lists roughly 50,000 clones, around 79% occurring once. Material for sequencing was peripheral blood. The receptors were gathered from a human donor with active or convalescent COVID-19. The donor label of this sample is uncertain.

This chain connects TRBV30 to TRBJ1-5; 11 nucleotides agree with TRBD1. This CDR3 comprises 18 residues. V shed 3 bases, J shed 1 base, and the junction held 11 bases outside the gene matches. In germline, CDR1 is GTSNPN, CDR2 SVGIG (reference sequence). The CDR3 DNA follows: TGTGCCTGGAGGGCCCGGGACAGGGGGATCTCGAGCAATCAGCCCCAGCATTTT. Translation: CAWRARDRGISSNQPQHF.

The rearrangement uses TRBV10-3 and TRBJ1-6; TRBD1 aligns across 8 bases. CDR3 length: 13 residues. Germline V gives CDR1 ENHRY, CDR2 SYGVKD. The J segment lost 8 bases and the V segment lost 8 bases, leaving 5 bases of the junction unmatched. Here the CDR3 DNA reads TGTGCCATCGGAAGACAGGGGCATTCACCCCTCCACTTT. As protein: CAIGRQGHSPLHF.

This chain joins TRBV29-1 and TRBJ2-3; a possible D gene is TRBD2 (6 bases). Germline assignment: CDR1 SQVTM and CDR2 ANQGSEA. Trimming pared 6 bases from V and 0 bases from J, leaving 13 bases between. The CDR3 spans 14 residues. CDR3 protein: CSVDLATSTDTQYF. The CDR3 nucleotides read TGCAGCGTCGACCTAGCGACTAGCACAGATACGCAGTATTTT.

The chain employs TRBV15 and TRBJ2-2; TRBD2 matches at 10 bases. Germline V gene lookup returns CDR1 LNHNV and CDR2 YYDKDF (reference sequence). The trim removed 0 bases at V and 5 bases at J, leaving 6 bases unmatched. This CDR3 contains 17 residues. The CDR3: CATSREGLAVVTGELFF. Written as DNA, the CDR3 is TGTGCCACCAGCAGAGAAGGACTAGCGGTAGTTACCGGGGAGCTGTTTTTT.

This clone is a singleton in its sample. The gene calls are TRBV7-2 and TRBJ2-2; D is unresolved. Trimming stripped 5 bases from V and 3 bases from J, with 7 bases between. In germline, CDR1 is SGHTA, CDR2 FQGNSA. The length of the CDR3 is 13 residues. CDR3 in DNA: TGTGCCAGCAGCCGCCGGGACACCGGGGAGCTGTTTTTT. The encoded protein is CASSRRDTGELFF.

V usage is TRBV29-1 and J usage is TRBJ2-3; perhaps TRBD1 as D (6 bases). This CDR3 comprises 14 residues. The V end was cut by 7 bases, the J end by 6 bases, with 20 bases between. In germline, CDR1 is SQVTM, CDR2 ANQGSEA. The CDR3 DNA follows: TGCAGCGCAGTGCAGGGGACGACGAAGGATACGCAGTATTTT. This sequence encodes CSAVQGTTKDTQYF.

The genes are TRBV13 and TRBJ2-7; no firm D call. The germline CDR1 and CDR2 sequences are PRHDT and FYEKMQ (reference sequence). The CDR3 length is 13 residues. The germline V and J ends were trimmed by 3 bases and 0 bases, with 6 bases remaining between them. The CDR3 DNA reads TGTGCCAGCAGCTTCAAGAGCTCCTACGAGCAGTACTTC. Translating gives CASSFKSSYEQYF. The full variable domain, rest sourced from reference TRBV13 and TRBJ2-7, is AAGVIQSPRHLIKEKRETATLKCYPIPRHDTVYWYQQGPGQDPQFLISFYEKMQSDKGSIPDRFSAQQFSDYHSELNMSSLELGDSALYFCASSFKSSYEQYFGPGTRLTVT.

This clone showed up just a few times. The gene calls are TRBV27 and TRBJ2-1; 8 bases line up with TRBD1. The V gene's germline CDR1 is MNHEY and CDR2 SMNVEV (reference sequence). J lost 4 bases, V lost 8 bases, and 10 bases had no gene match. This CDR3 comprises 15 residues. DNA for the CDR3: TGTGCCAGCCAAGGCAGGGGGCAGGGTTACAATGAGCAGTTCTTC. It specifies CASQGRGQGYNEQFF.

In this sample, this clone turned up once. This CDR3 reads CASSSGQGNSQPQHF. CDR3 DNA: TGTGCCAGCAGTTCGGGACAGGGAAATAGTCAGCCCCAGCATTTT. The V call is TRBV28, the J call TRBJ1-5, with TRBD1 matching 9 bases. After removal of 4 bases from V and 6 bases from J, the junction contained 7 bases not matched to a gene. This CDR3 spans 15 amino acids. Germline V gene data show CDR1 as MDHEN and CDR2 as SYDVKM.

The chain employs TRBV7-9 and TRBJ2-7, with 8 bases fitting TRBD2. The germline V gene has CDR1 SEHNR and CDR2 FQNEAQ (reference sequence). The trim removed 3 bases at V and 6 bases at J, leaving 4 bases unmatched. This CDR3 comprises 13 residues. CDR3 nucleotide sequence: TGTGCCAGCAGCTTTAGCACTAGCGGCGAGCAGTACTTC. It encodes CASSFSTSGEQYF.

The rearrangement links TRBV27 to TRBJ1-2, with D maybe TRBD1 (6 bases). V lost 5 bases, J lost 4 bases, and 14 bases lay in between. Germline values: CDR1 MNHEY, CDR2 SMNVEV (reference sequence). The CDR3 is 14 residues long. CDR3 in amino acids: CASSAHRVVYGYTF. CDR3 in DNA: TGTGCCAGCAGTGCCCACAGGGTTGTCTATGGCTACACCTTC.

This clone was observed a few times. V is TRBV28 and J is TRBJ2-1; D is uncertain. The ends were cut back, 3 bases at V and 0 bases at J, with 9 bases in the middle. The CDR3 contains 15 residues. The germline V gene encodes CDR1 MDHEN and CDR2 SYDVKM. CDR3 DNA sequence: TGTGCCAGCAGTTTTCGAGATAGCTCCTACAATGAGCAGTTCTTC. It translates to CASSFRDSSYNEQFF.

This chain links TRBV29-1 with TRBJ2-3, with a possible D match to TRBD1 (6 bases). Germline-derived CDR1 and CDR2 are SQVTM and ANQGSEA. The CDR3 extends over 12 amino acids. The ends were cut back, 4 bases at V and 9 bases at J, with 14 bases in the middle. This CDR3 is CSVVGGRGTQYF. Here the CDR3 DNA reads TGCAGCGTTGTAGGGGGAAGGGGGACGCAGTATTTT.

The CDR3 nucleotides are TGTGCCAGCAGCTTAGGGACTAGCGGGAATGGGGAGACCCAGTACTTC. Translating gives CASSLGTSGNGETQYF. The genes are TRBV11-2 and TRBJ2-5; 12 bases fit TRBD2. Germline V gene sequence: CDR1 SGHAT, CDR2 FQNNGV. The CDR3 loop spans 16 amino acids. Losses at the gene ends were 1 base for V and 5 bases for J; bases not matched to a gene: 5. Based on the CDR3 plus reference TRBV11-2 and TRBJ2-5, the full variable domain is EAGVAQSPRYKIIEKRQSVAFWCNPISGHATLYWYQQILGQGPKLLIQFQNNGVVDDSQLPKDRFSAERLKGVDSTLKIQPAKLEDSAVYLCASSLGTSGNGETQYFGPGTRLLVL.

The chain recombines TRBV4-2 with TRBJ1-5; D is perhaps TRBD1 (6 bases). The CDR3 runs to 15 residues. CDR1 and CDR2 (germline): LGHNA, YNFKEQ. V dropped 3 bases and J dropped 3 bases, with 12 bases sitting between them. The CDR3 loop reads CASSQDGQFNQPQHF. The DNA for the CDR3 is TGTGCCAGCAGCCAGGATGGACAGTTCAATCAGCCCCAGCATTTT.

V is TRBV5-6 and J is TRBJ2-5, with 11 positions matching TRBD2. V lost 0 bases and J lost 3; bases outside the gene matches: 4. There are 16 residues in the CDR3. Germline values: CDR1 SGHDT, CDR2 YYEEEE. The CDR3 nucleotides are TGTGCCAGCAGCTTGGGACCGACTAGCGGGGAAGAGACCCAGTACTTC. Residues: CASSLGPTSGEETQYF.

The V call is TRBV9, the J call TRBJ1-6; 11 bases are shared with TRBD1. This CDR3 contains 16 residues. The germline gives CDR1 SGDLS, CDR2 YYNGEE. V trimming: 3 bases; J trimming: 4 bases; junction bases outside the gene matches: 3. The CDR3 region is CASSGGQGGYNSPLHF. DNA of the CDR3: TGTGCCAGCAGCGGGGGACAGGGGGGGTATAATTCACCCCTCCACTTT. The entire variable domain, with the rest obtained from reference TRBV9 and TRBJ1-6, is as follows: DSGVTQTPKHLITATGQRVTLRCSPRSGDLSVYWYQQSLDQGLQFLIQYYNGEERAKGNILERFSAQQFPDLHSELNLSSLELGDSALYFCASSGGQGGYNSPLHFGNGTRLTVT.

This chain links TRBV4-3 with TRBJ2-7; 7 nucleotides align to TRBD2. CDR1 LGHNA and CDR2 YSLEER come from the germline V gene. This CDR3 region has 14 residues. With 0 bases clipped from V and 3 bases from J, the junction kept 2 bases outside the gene matches. Here the CDR3 DNA reads TGCGCCAGCAGCCAAGATCGCGGGAGCTACGAGCAGTACTTC. Its translation is CASSQDRGSYEQYF.

This chain joins TRBV19 and TRBJ1-2; TRBD1 agrees at 7 bases. The CDR3 covers 15 residues. V lost 3 bases and J lost 7; bases outside the gene matches: 11. Per germline, CDR1 LNHDA and CDR2 SQIVND (reference sequence). CDR3 region: CASSINPDRPSGYTF. The CDR3 DNA reads TGTGCCAGTAGTATCAACCCGGACAGGCCCAGTGGCTACACCTTC.

There are a few counts of this clone. V gene TRBV7-9 combines with J gene TRBJ1-3, with TRBD1 as a possible D gene (6 bases). This CDR3 contains 17 residues. CDR1 and CDR2 (germline): SEHNR, FQNEAQ (reference sequence). The V end lost 2 bases, the J end lost 0 bases, and 14 bases lay between the germline ends. CDR3 coding DNA: TGTGCCAGCAGCTTAATCAAAACAGGGTCCTCTGGAAACACCATATATTTT. Translating it yields CASSLIKTGSSGNTIYF.

The chain has TRBV14 and TRBJ2-1; a possible D gene is TRBD2 (6 bases). This CDR3 is 14 amino acids long. Germline-derived CDR1 and CDR2 are SGHDN and FVKESK. V lost 0 bases, J lost 9 bases, and 12 bases lay in between. The CDR3 loop reads CASSQDELAGEQFF. As DNA, the CDR3 is TGTGCCAGCAGCCAAGATGAACTAGCTGGTGAGCAGTTCTTC. The whole variable domain, filled in from reference TRBV14 and TRBJ2-1, reads EAGVTQFPSHSVIEKGQTVTLRCDPISGHDNLYWYRRVMGKEIKFLLHFVKESKQDESGMPNNRFLAERTGGTYSTLKVQPAELEDSGVYFCASSQDELAGEQFFGPGTRLTVL.

The chain employs TRBV4-2 and TRBJ2-7, with TRBD1 as a possible D gene (5 bases). Germline assignment: CDR1 LGHNA and CDR2 YNFKEQ. The V end was cut by 0 bases, the J end by 1 base, with 10 bases between. The CDR3 runs 15 residues. The CDR3 region is CASSQDSGRSYEQYF. In DNA form, the CDR3 reads TGTGCCAGCAGCCAAGATTCAGGGCGATCCTACGAGCAGTACTTC.

The rearrangement joins TRBV28 to TRBJ2-5, with D hard to call. Germline CDR1 MDHEN, CDR2 SYDVKM. The length of the CDR3 is 13 residues. Trimming left V 3 bases short and J 5 bases short, with 10 bases between. The CDR3 DNA follows: TGTGCCAGCAGTTTTCCAGGTCGTGAGACCCAGTACTTC. This codes for CASSFPGRETQYF.

Many counts were recorded for this clone. The rearrangement uses TRBV29-1 and TRBJ2-7; D perhaps matches TRBD1 (5 bases). Germline assignment: CDR1 SQVTM and CDR2 ANQGSEA. The CDR3 is made up of 15 amino acids. Between the trimmed V and J ends, which lost 6 bases and 3 bases, there was a span of 21 bases. The CDR3 region has the DNA TGCAGCGTCTACCAACCCCAGGGTCTACTCTACGAGCAGTACTTC. It yields the protein CSVYQPQGLLYEQYF.

The rearrangement joins TRBV7-8 to TRBJ2-7; D perhaps matches TRBD1 (6 bases). From germline, CDR1 is SGHVS and CDR2 FQNEAQ. This CDR3 has 14 amino acids. Trimming took 3 bases from V and 2 from J, leaving 11 bases between them. In DNA, the CDR3 is TGTGCCAGCAGCTTTTGGGACAAGACCTACGAGCAGTACTTC. This translates into CASSFWDKTYEQYF.

The chain joins TRBV3-1 (or the pseudogene TRBV3-2) to TRBJ2-2, with TRBD2 matching 9 bases. The CDR3 is 17 residues long. J was trimmed by 4 bases and V by 1 base; bases with no gene match: 7. CDR1 and CDR2 (germline): LGHDT, YNNKEL (reference sequence). The CDR3 region is CASSQGVAGGPTGELFF. Written as DNA, the CDR3 is TGTGCCAGCAGCCAAGGGGTGGCGGGAGGGCCCACCGGGGAGCTGTTTTTT.

The chain recombines TRBV29-1 with TRBJ1-1; no reliable D call. The CDR3 covers 13 residues. Trimming cost V 6 bases and J 2 bases, with 13 bases left between them. Germline V gene data show CDR1 as SQVTM and CDR2 as ANQGSEA. The CDR3 sequence is CSVAPTPNTEAFF. The DNA for the CDR3 is TGCAGCGTCGCTCCCACACCTAACACTGAAGCTTTCTTT. The full variable domain, its missing parts supplied by reference TRBV29-1 and TRBJ1-1, is SAVISQKPSRDICQRGTSLTIQCQVDSQVTMMFWYRQQPGQSLTLIATANQGSEATYESGFVIDKFPISRPNLTFSTLTVSNMSPEDSSIYLCSVAPTPNTEAFFGQGTRLTVV.

This clone has just a few counts. This chain links TRBV25-1 with TRBJ2-2, with unresolved D. V lost 7 bases, J lost 2 bases, and 8 bases lay in between. The V gene's germline CDR1 is MGHDK and CDR2 SYGVNS. The CDR3 spans 13 residues. Here the CDR3 DNA reads TGTGCCAGCACCCCAGTAAACACCGGGGAGCTGTTTTTT. This gives the protein CASTPVNTGELFF.

The chain uses TRBV29-1 and TRBJ2-3; the match to TRBD2 covers 12 bases. CDR1 and CDR2 (germline): SQVTM, ANQGSEA. The CDR3 spans 14 residues. V shed 6 bases and J 5 bases; nucleotides not matched to a gene: 6. CDR3 sequence reads: CSVLAGGPGDTQYF. Here the CDR3 DNA reads TGCAGCGTGCTAGCGGGAGGGCCCGGAGATACGCAGTATTTT.

This chain connects TRBV10-3 to TRBJ2-7; TRBD1 might be the D (5 bases). Trimming cost V 3 bases and J 5 bases, with 11 bases left between them. The V gene's germline CDR1 is ENHRY and CDR2 SYGVKD. CDR3 length: 13 amino acids. The CDR3 DNA is TGTGCCATCAGTGATGCAGGGCCCGACGAGCAGTACTTC. It is translated as CAISDAGPDEQYF.

This clone showed up just a few times. The chain has TRBV18 and TRBJ2-1; D not resolved. The CDR3 totals 13 residues. V was shortened by 0 bases and J by 7 bases, with 7 bases between the two germline ends. Germline values: CDR1 KGHSH, CDR2 LQKENI. The CDR3 here is CASSPPTLNEQFF. CDR3 in DNA: TGTGCCAGCTCACCACCAACTCTAAATGAGCAGTTCTTC.